This is a list of T cell receptor beta chains from one sample in a study of patients and donors after allogeneic stem cell transplantation. MiXCR, applied by TCRdb to the RT-PCR reads, yields one record per CDR3 protein. Of a few hundred thousand distinct CDR3 sequences listed, over 30% are singletons. The material sequenced was blood, either unsorted or a sorted T cell fraction (not recorded which). These TCRs come from a human donor who was either an allogeneic HSCT recipient or a stem cell or donor lymphocyte infusion donor (not recorded which). It is not recorded whose cells these are; they may come from a transplant donor. The CDR3 runs from the conserved cysteine through the conserved F or W. D genes are given only for firm matches. Rows give clone size only sometimes, using once, few, many, or a class for an expanded clone.

CDR3 | DNA | V | size | length | J | D
CATSDYRDRGGYTF | TGTGCCACCAGTGATTACCGGGACAGGGGCGGCTACACCTTC | TRBV24-1 | - | 14 | TRBJ1-2 | TRBD1
CASSSWTGMNGELFF | TGCGCCAGCAGCTCCTGGACAGGGATGAACGGGGAGCTGTTTTTT | TRBV5-1 | - | 15 | TRBJ2-2 | TRBD1
CASSYTDRGDKNIQYF | TGTGCCAGCAGTTACACGGACAGGGGGGACAAAAACATTCAGTACTTC | TRBV6-6 | - | 16 | TRBJ2-4 | TRBD1
CASGTGTANEKLFF | TGCGCCAGCGGTACCGGGACAGCAAATGAAAAACTGTTTTTT | TRBV5-1 | once | 14 | TRBJ1-4 | TRBD1
CASSLLGANSNQPQHF | TGTGCCAGCAGTTTATTGGGGGCTAATAGCAATCAGCCCCAGCATTTT | TRBV27 | - | 16 | TRBJ1-5 | -
CAWSSGRNSPLHF | TGTGCCTGGAGTTCAGGGAGGAATTCACCCCTCCACTTT | TRBV30 | - | 13 | TRBJ1-6 | -
CSAKTATNYGYTF | TGCAGTGCCAAGACAGCAACTAACTATGGCTACACCTTC | TRBV20-1 | few | 13 | TRBJ1-2 | -
CASSLLAGPGELFF | TGTGCCAGCAGCCTCCTTGCAGGGCCCGGGGAGCTGTTTTTT | TRBV4-2 | - | 14 | TRBJ2-2 | -
CSVRLAGGTDTQYF | TGCAGCGTCAGACTAGCGGGGGGCACAGATACGCAGTATTTT | TRBV29-1 | - | 14 | TRBJ2-3 | TRBD2
CASSFGYTKGGYTF | TGTGCCAGCAGTTTTGGGTATACTAAGGGTGGCTACACCTTC | TRBV12-3/TRBV12-4 | - | 14 | TRBJ1-2 | -
CATSDPGTGGQPQHF | TGTGCCACCAGTGATCCCGGGACAGGGGGTCAGCCCCAGCATTTT | TRBV24-1 | - | 15 | TRBJ1-5 | TRBD1
CAISESYLQRVGVRIYGYTF | TGTGCCATCAGTGAGTCGTATCTTCAGCGGGTCGGGGTGCGGATCTATGGCTACACCTTC | TRBV10-3 | - | 20 | TRBJ1-2 | -
CASSSGGGQSNEKLFF | TGTGCCAGCAGCTCTGGCGGGGGACAGAGCAATGAAAAACTGTTTTTT | TRBV7-9 | - | 16 | TRBJ1-4 | TRBD1
CASSSWGAYEQYF | TGTGCCAGCAGTTCATGGGGGGCCTACGAGCAGTACTTC | TRBV12-3/TRBV12-4 | - | 13 | TRBJ2-7 | -
CASSKKGRTFYEQYF | TGCGCCAGCAGCAAGAAGGGACGGACCTTCTACGAGCAGTACTTC | TRBV5-1 | - | 15 | TRBJ2-7 | -
CATSGGWGQPQHF | TGTGCCACCAGTGGGGGTTGGGGTCAGCCCCAGCATTTT | TRBV24-1 | few | 13 | TRBJ1-5 | -
CASSLSGRGNTEAFF | TGTGCCAGCAGTTTGTCGGGACGGGGGAACACTGAAGCTTTCTTT | TRBV12-3/TRBV12-4 | many | 15 | TRBJ1-1 | -
CASGVMNTEAFF | TGTGCCAGCGGGGTTATGAACACTGAAGCTTTCTTT | TRBV6-6 | - | 12 | TRBJ1-1 | -
CASSPQPGGEHFEQYF | TGCGCCAGCAGTCCTCAACCAGGGGGGGAACATTTCGAGCAGTACTTC | TRBV4-1 | - | 16 | TRBJ2-7 | -
CASRRLAGGRYNEQFF | TGCGCCAGCAGACGACTAGCGGGGGGGCGGTACAATGAGCAGTTCTTC | TRBV4-1 | few | 16 | TRBJ2-1 | TRBD2
CASSENRGGETQYF | TGTGCCAGCAGTGAAAACAGGGGCGGGGAGACCCAGTACTTC | TRBV12-3/TRBV12-4 | - | 14 | TRBJ2-5 | TRBD1
CASSLKYRGRLQVGYTF | TGTGCCAGCAGCTTAAAATACAGGGGGCGTCTTCAAGTAGGCTACACCTTC | TRBV7-2 | - | 17 | TRBJ1-2 | TRBD1
CSARASTDTQYF | TGCAGTGCTAGAGCTAGCACAGATACGCAGTATTTT | TRBV20-1 | - | 12 | TRBJ2-3 | -
CAIAGGRTEAFF | TGTGCCATCGCAGGGGGGAGGACTGAAGCTTTCTTT | TRBV10-3 | few | 12 | TRBJ1-1 | TRBD1
CSARDHSTDSSYNSPLHF | TGCAGTGCTAGAGATCATTCGACGGATAGCTCCTATAATTCACCCCTCCACTTT | TRBV20-1 | - | 18 | TRBJ1-6 | -
CSARDPGNYGYTF | TGCAGTGCTAGAGACCCAGGGAACTATGGCTACACCTTC | TRBV20-1 | few | 13 | TRBJ1-2 | -
CASRPISGGYGYTF | TGTGCCAGCAGGCCAATCTCAGGGGGATACGGCTACACCTTC | TRBV5-6 | few | 14 | TRBJ1-2 | TRBD1
CSAEGTGGGSTTNEKLFF | TGCAGTGCTGAAGGGACAGGGGGCGGAAGCACAACTAATGAAAAACTGTTTTTT | TRBV20-1 | few | 18 | TRBJ1-4 | TRBD1
CASSLALNSNQPQHF | TGTGCCAGCAGCTTGGCCCTAAATAGCAATCAGCCCCAGCATTTT | TRBV5-6 | few | 15 | TRBJ1-5 | -
CASSSLGTGETGNTIYF | TGTGCCAGCAGCTCCCTGGGGACAGGGGAGACCGGAAACACCATATATTTT | TRBV7-9 | - | 17 | TRBJ1-3 | TRBD1
CASSYALKGTTIEKLFF | TGTGCCAGCAGTTACGCGTTGAAGGGGACAACGATTGAAAAACTGTTTTTT | TRBV6-2/TRBV6-3 | - | 17 | TRBJ1-4 | -
CAWSVGFNTEAFF | TGTGCCTGGAGTGTGGGATTTAACACTGAAGCTTTCTTT | TRBV30 | - | 13 | TRBJ1-1 | -
CASRAKFRDINSPLHF | TGCGCCAGCAGAGCCAAGTTCCGGGACATCAATTCACCCCTCCACTTT | TRBV4-1 | once | 16 | TRBJ1-6 | -